This entry concerns a single T cell receptor (beta chain). This sample was included in a study of blood T cell repertoires in COVID-19. Sequencing was performed with immunoSEQ multiplex PCR; in TCRdb, only in-frame clones are kept and a portion is missing. The sample holds about 380,000 clones, more than 75% seen once. Germline CDR1 is MDHEN and CDR2 is SYDVKM. V shed 8 bases and J 11 bases; nucleotides not matched to a gene: 12. CDR3 size: 12 residues. Sequencing was performed on peripheral blood. This chain uses TRBV28 with TRBJ2-7; TRBD2 agrees at 7 bases. This sequence was found in a human donor with acute or convalescent COVID-19. The donor label of this sample is uncertain. The CDR3 protein is CASLGGTVRKYF. The CDR3 coding sequence is TGTGCCAGCCTCGGGGGGACGGTGCGAAAGTACTTC.